This T cell receptor beta chain was recovered during a study of sequential checkpoint blockade in melanoma. Study details: Patients were randomized 1:1 to nivolumab-then-ipilimumab or ipilimumab-then-nivolumab first-line. After both sequences, patients received maintenance nivolumab.

The treatment denotes: randomized to nivolumab then ipilimumab (arm A) or the reverse (arm B). No patient had prior DNA-damaging chemotherapy. PBMC sorting kept live CD3+CD8+ cells without CD19 or CD56. The germline V gene encodes CDR1 WSHSY and CDR2 SAAADI. Trimming pared 5 bases from V and 7 bases from J, leaving 20 bases between. This CDR3 is built from 15 residues. Sequencing was performed with immunoSEQ multiplex PCR; in TCRdb, only in-frame clones are kept and a portion is missing. The table records approximately 40,000 clones, 86% of them present only once. The sample was CD8+ T cells sorted from blood (inferred from file names), taken from a patient given nivolumab and ipilimumab in sequence. This sequence was found in a human donor with melanoma. V and J are TRBV10-2 and TRBJ2-5; TRBD2 is a possible D gene (6 bases). This CDR3 reads CASSFDGGNLGTQYF. CDR3 DNA sequence: TGCGCCAGCAGTTTTGACGGGGGTAACCTAGGGACCCAGTACTTC.